This note documents a single T cell receptor beta chain sequence. The antigen is undetermined. Arm-PCR of CDR3 regions and iRepertoire HTBI primers were used to build TCR beta libraries. TCRdb recomputed calls from the multiplex PCR reads with MiXCR, one row per CDR3 protein. The sample records about 540,000 distinct CDR3 sequences, about 13% being singletons. The time point: newly diagnosed GD, antithyroid drugs for less than 3 months. After RNA was extracted from PBMCs, the TCR library was made from it. Per American Thyroid Association guidelines, Graves' disease was diagnosed. Patients of an endocrinology department in Xi'an, China, were included. This sample stems from a study of regulatory T cells in long-lasting Graves disease. Study-wide findings and caveats: Persistent Graves' patients showed a TCR diversity that was lower than that of newly diagnosed ones. The study found persistent patients shared more public clonotypes (approximately 2,700) than new patients (over 900).

Trimming took 3 bases from V and 0 from J; bases not matched to a gene: 3. The germline gives CDR1 KGHDR, CDR2 SFDVKD. This CDR3 region has 16 residues. These sequences were also reported in another study, on T cells in Graves' hyperthyroidism and ophthalmopathy.

The J gene is TRBJ2-3, the V gene TRBV24-1, with TRBD1 identical over 9 bases. The clonotype originates from a man aged 25-45 years with Graves disease. Specimen: peripheral blood mononuclear cells (PBMCs), collected at new diagnosis, from a patient treated with antithyroid drugs. The CDR3 DNA sequence: TGTGCCACCAGTGATCATGGGACAGGGAGCACAGATACGCAGTATTTT. This gives the protein CATSDHGTGSTDTQYF.